The T cell receptor beta chain described here comes from a study of cytotoxic CD8 clonotypes in ibrutinib-treated CLL. Study summary: After median around 68 months, around 14 stayed in remission, about 12 progressed; responses approximately 24 partial, 2 complete. Study outcomes and limitations: Rare overall, public clonotypes shrank or held steady under therapy.

Libraries were prepared by immunoSEQ multiplex PCR; TCRdb keeps only in-frame clonotypes and omits some of them. This sample has some 300,000 clones, with around four fifths found just once. Per the germline V gene, CDR1 is SEHNR and CDR2 is FQNEAQ (reference sequence). This CDR3 region has 14 residues. V lost 2 bases and J 5 bases, leaving 10 bases between the germline ends. This clone was observed a single time. Its antigen remains unknown. This sample comprised PBMCs, obtained before ibrutinib treatment. The V gene is TRBV7-9, the J gene TRBJ1-3; no clear D gene. The sequence was obtained from a human donor with chronic lymphocytic leukemia. Here the CDR3 reads CASSLQGPRNTIYF. The CDR3 DNA reads as TGTGCCAGCAGCTTACAAGGTCCACGAAACACCATATATTTT.